The 21 T cell receptor beta chains reported below all come from one sample, sequenced in a study of T cell responses to AZD1222 COVID-19 vaccine. Here immunoSEQ multiplex PCR was the method, and the copy in TCRdb shows in-frame clones only, minus some. The top ten clones hold 9.5% to 13% of a sample with around 50,000 clones, around 80% of them seen once. The sample was peripheral blood, taken on day 0 of AZD1222 vaccination. Receptors originate from an adult in good health.

The chain carries TRBV18 and TRBJ1-1; the D is unclear. The ends were cut back, 5 bases at V and 0 bases at J, with 7 bases in the middle. Germline CDR1 is KGHSH and CDR2 is LQKENI. This CDR3 region has 13 residues. CDR3: CASSSALNTEAFF. The CDR3 bases are TGTGCCAGCTCATCAGCCCTGAACACTGAAGCTTTCTTT.

The chain employs TRBV18 and TRBJ2-7; TRBD1 might be the D (5 bases). V was cut by 6 bases and J by 5 bases, with 23 bases left in between. The length of the CDR3 is 16 residues. Germline V lookup: CDR1 KGHSH, CDR2 LQKENI. CDR3 nucleotide sequence: TGTGCCAGCTCCCCCCAAGGGGCAGCCCTCGAGGACGAGCAGTACTTC. Translation: CASSPQGAALEDEQYF.

The chain combines TRBV6-5 with TRBJ2-2; TRBD1 agrees at 7 bases. Germline lookup yields CDR1 MNHEY and CDR2 SVGAGI. CDR3 length: 15 residues. Germline trimming cut 6 bases from V and 0 bases from J; bases unmatched to any gene: 4. The CDR3 loop is CASSKGQTNTGELFF. For the CDR3, the DNA is TGTGCCAGCAGCAAGGGACAGACGAACACCGGGGAGCTGTTTTTT.

V and J are TRBV5-1 and TRBJ2-7; 8 nucleotides align to TRBD1. Germline V gene sequence: CDR1 SGHRS, CDR2 YFSETQ. There are 14 residues in the CDR3. V lost 3 bases to trimming and J lost 5 bases; unmatched junction nucleotides: 7. The CDR3 loop is CASSWRTGSHEQYF. CDR3 DNA: TGCGCCAGCAGCTGGAGGACAGGGAGCCACGAGCAGTACTTC. Full variable domain (remainder filled in from reference TRBV5-1 and TRBJ2-7): KAGVTQTPRYLIKTRGQQVTLSCSPISGHRSVSWYQQTPGQGLQFLFEYFSETQRNKGNFPGRFSGRQFSNSRSEMNVSTLELGDSALYLCASSWRTGSHEQYFGPGTRLTVT.

The J gene is TRBJ1-2, the V gene TRBV27; 11 bases fit TRBD1. This CDR3 contains 15 residues. Germline V CDR1 and CDR2: MNHEY, SMNVEV (reference sequence). Trimming took 5 bases from V and 8 from J; bases not matched to a gene: 10. The CDR3 DNA reads as TGTGCCAGCAGTAGACCGGGACAGGGGGTCCAAGGCTACACCTTC. It yields the protein CASSRPGQGVQGYTF.

This chain links TRBV6-4 with TRBJ1-6, with D tentatively TRBD1 (5 bases). Deletions cut 6 bases from V and 9 bases from J, with 18 bases between. Looked up from germline, CDR1 is MRHNA and CDR2 is SNTAGT. The CDR3 consists of 15 residues. The CDR3 protein is CASSLPDGGTSPLHF. DNA of the CDR3: TGTGCCAGCAGCCTGCCCGATGGGGGTACTTCACCCCTCCACTTT.

This clone showed up just a few times. The rearrangement links TRBV19 to TRBJ1-5; D gene uncertain. The V end was cut by 3 bases, the J end by 1 base, with 13 bases between. CDR3 length equals 16 residues. The germline CDR1 and CDR2 sequences are LNHDA and SQIVND (reference sequence). The chain's CDR3 is CASSIYHSSSNQPQHF. CDR3 nucleotide sequence: TGTGCCAGTAGTATCTACCACAGTTCGAGCAATCAGCCCCAGCATTTT.

The V gene is TRBV7-2, the J gene TRBJ1-2; TRBD1 might be the D (5 bases). Trimming left V 0 bases short and J 5 bases short, with 16 bases between. The V gene's germline CDR1 is SGHTA and CDR2 FQGNSA. This CDR3 region has 16 residues. CDR3 bases: TGTGCCAGCAGCTTAGCGAGCCAGGGTGGTTGGTATGGCTACACCTTC. Encoded protein: CASSLASQGGWYGYTF. The full variable domain, completed using reference TRBV7-2 and TRBJ1-2, is GAGVSQSPSNKVTEKGKDVELRCDPISGHTALYWYRQSLGQGLEFLIYFQGNSAPDKSGLPSDRFSAERTGGSVSTLTIQRTQQEDSAVYLCASSLASQGGWYGYTFGSGTRLTVV.

The rearrangement joins TRBV7-9 to TRBJ2-7; D tentatively reads TRBD1 or TRBD2 (5 bases each). Germline V gene data show CDR1 as SEHNR and CDR2 as FQNEAQ (reference sequence). The CDR3 spans 18 residues. With 8 bases removed from V and 1 base from J, the gap between germline ends came to 27 bases. As DNA, the CDR3 is TGTGCCAGCCGCCTTCCTCTAGCCGCCGGGGCTTTATCCTACGAGCAGTACTTC. Amino acid sequence: CASRLPLAAGALSYEQYF. Together with reference TRBV7-9 and TRBJ2-7, the CDR3 gives the full variable domain: DTGVSQNPRHKITKRGQNVTFRCDPISEHNRLYWYRQTLGQGPEFLTYFQNEAQLEKSRLLSDRFSAERPKGSFSTLEIQRTEQGDSAMYLCASRLPLAAGALSYEQYFGPGTRLTVT.

The gene calls are TRBV25-1 and TRBJ1-5; possibly TRBD1 for D (6 bases). Germline values: CDR1 MGHDK, CDR2 SYGVNS. V was shortened by 3 bases and J by 1 base, with 10 bases between the two germline ends. The CDR3 has 15 residues. This CDR3 is CASSETGVSNQPQHF. DNA for the CDR3: TGTGCCAGCAGTGAGACAGGAGTGAGCAATCAGCCCCAGCATTTT.

J is TRBJ2-7 and V is TRBV28; D possibly corresponds to TRBD1 (6 bases). Germline V gene sequence: CDR1 MDHEN, CDR2 SYDVKM. CDR3 size: 13 residues. Trimming pared 7 bases from V and 3 bases from J, leaving 13 bases between. The CDR3 nucleotides are TGTGCCAGCATCCGAGGGGGAAACTACGAGCAGTACTTC. It codes for CASIRGGNYEQYF.

The chain carries TRBV5-1 and TRBJ1-2; 8 nucleotides agree with TRBD1. Germline assignment: CDR1 SGHRS and CDR2 YFSETQ. The CDR3 has 12 amino acids. Unmatched junction bases numbered 7, after V lost 7 bases and J lost 8 bases. The CDR3 reads CASGQGARGYTF. The CDR3 coding sequence is TGCGCCAGCGGTCAGGGGGCGCGAGGCTACACCTTC.

The V gene is TRBV7-9, the J gene TRBJ2-5, with D maybe TRBD2 (5 bases). CDR3 length: 14 amino acids. V was trimmed by 2 bases and J by 4 bases, leaving 11 bases between them. Germline CDR1 reads SEHNR; CDR2 reads FQNEAQ (reference sequence). The CDR3 reads CASSLRLASETQYF. The CDR3, as DNA: TGTGCCAGCAGCTTAAGGCTAGCATCAGAGACCCAGTACTTC.

The chain recombines TRBV14 with TRBJ1-2; D is undetermined. The CDR3 runs 13 residues. Per the germline V gene, CDR1 is SGHDN and CDR2 is FVKESK. The V gene lost 0 bases and the J gene lost 8 bases, with 10 bases spanning the gap. CDR3 protein: CASSQDSYLGYTF. The CDR3 DNA reads as TGTGCCAGCAGCCAAGACAGCTATTTGGGCTACACCTTC.

The rearrangement uses TRBV19 and TRBJ1-1; no clear D. In germline, CDR1 is LNHDA, CDR2 SQIVND (reference sequence). With 7 bases removed from V and 6 bases from J, the gap between germline ends came to 18 bases. This CDR3 contains 14 residues. The CDR3: CASKVDRFDAEAFF. The CDR3 nucleotides read TGTGCCAGTAAGGTGGATAGGTTCGACGCTGAAGCTTTCTTT.

The chain combines TRBV19 with TRBJ1-3, with D perhaps TRBD1 (5 bases). CDR3 length: 14 amino acids. Germline V lookup: CDR1 LNHDA, CDR2 SQIVND (reference sequence). With 7 bases removed from V and 2 bases from J, the gap between germline ends came to 12 bases. Here the CDR3 DNA reads TGTGCCAGTAACGGGGGACCAACTGGAAACACCATATATTTT. It encodes CASNGGPTGNTIYF.

This sequence joins TRBV7-8 and TRBJ1-2; D remains ambiguous. Germline V gene data show CDR1 as SGHVS and CDR2 as FQNEAQ. V was trimmed by 2 bases and J by 1 base, leaving 8 bases between them. The CDR3 loop spans 14 amino acids. The CDR3 here is CASSLSRDNYGYTF. The DNA for the CDR3 is TGTGCCAGCAGCTTAAGTCGGGATAACTATGGCTACACCTTC. Based on the CDR3 plus reference TRBV7-8 and TRBJ1-2, the full variable domain is GAGVSQSPRYKVAKRGQDVALRCDPISGHVSLFWYQQALGQGPEFLTYFQNEAQLDKSGLPSDRFFAERPEGSVSTLKIQRTQQEDSAVYLCASSLSRDNYGYTFGSGTRLTVV.

The genes are TRBV11-2 and TRBJ2-2, with D perhaps matching TRBD2 (6 bases). Germline values: CDR1 SGHAT, CDR2 FQNNGV. V was trimmed by 3 bases and J by 0 bases, leaving 8 bases between them. The CDR3 loop spans 15 amino acids. In DNA form, the CDR3 reads TGTGCCAGCAGCTTGGAGGGTTCGAACACCGGGGAGCTGTTTTTT. Protein: CASSLEGSNTGELFF. Full variable domain (remainder filled in from reference TRBV11-2 and TRBJ2-2): EAGVAQSPRYKIIEKRQSVAFWCNPISGHATLYWYQQILGQGPKLLIQFQNNGVVDDSQLPKDRFSAERLKGVDSTLKIQPAKLEDSAVYLCASSLEGSNTGELFFGEGSRLTVL.

The rearrangement joins TRBV6-6 to TRBJ2-1; 10 nucleotides align to TRBD1. The CDR3 consists of 16 residues. V lost 5 bases, J lost 2 bases, and 6 bases stayed unmatched. Germline V gene data show CDR1 as MNHNY and CDR2 as SVGAGI (reference sequence). The CDR3 DNA is TGTGCCAGCAGTGCGCGGGACAGGGGCGCCTACAATGAGCAGTTCTTC. Translating gives CASSARDRGAYNEQFF.

The chain couples TRBV5-5 to TRBJ1-1, with D unresolved. Germline V gene sequence: CDR1 SGHKS, CDR2 YYEKEE (reference sequence). V lost 1 base and J lost 2, with 3 bases in between. CDR3 size: 12 residues. CDR3 DNA: TGTGCCAGCAGCTTGCTAAACACTGAAGCTTTCTTT. It translates to CASSLLNTEAFF.

The chain couples TRBV20-1 to TRBJ2-3; TRBD2 agrees at 7 bases. CDR3 length: 13 residues. Germline V CDR1 and CDR2: DFQATT, SNEGSKA (reference sequence). V trimming: 3 bases; J trimming: 10 bases; junction bases outside the gene matches: 10. The CDR3 region has the DNA TGCAGTGCTAGTCGGCGGGGGAGTGGGGCGCAGTATTTT. This gives the protein CSASRRGSGAQYF.